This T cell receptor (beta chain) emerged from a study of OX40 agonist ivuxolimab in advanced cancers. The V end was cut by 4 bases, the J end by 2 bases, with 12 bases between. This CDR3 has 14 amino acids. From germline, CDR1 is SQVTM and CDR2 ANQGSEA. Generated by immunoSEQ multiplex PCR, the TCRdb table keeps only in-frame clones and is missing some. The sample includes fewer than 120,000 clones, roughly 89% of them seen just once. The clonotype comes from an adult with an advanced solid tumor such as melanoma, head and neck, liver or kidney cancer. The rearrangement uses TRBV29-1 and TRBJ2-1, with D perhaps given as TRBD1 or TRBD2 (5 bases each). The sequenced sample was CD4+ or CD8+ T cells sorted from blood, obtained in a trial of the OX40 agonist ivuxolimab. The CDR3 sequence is CSVAPGPPYNEQFF. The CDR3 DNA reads TGCAGCGTTGCACCGGGACCACCCTACAATGAGCAGTTCTTC.